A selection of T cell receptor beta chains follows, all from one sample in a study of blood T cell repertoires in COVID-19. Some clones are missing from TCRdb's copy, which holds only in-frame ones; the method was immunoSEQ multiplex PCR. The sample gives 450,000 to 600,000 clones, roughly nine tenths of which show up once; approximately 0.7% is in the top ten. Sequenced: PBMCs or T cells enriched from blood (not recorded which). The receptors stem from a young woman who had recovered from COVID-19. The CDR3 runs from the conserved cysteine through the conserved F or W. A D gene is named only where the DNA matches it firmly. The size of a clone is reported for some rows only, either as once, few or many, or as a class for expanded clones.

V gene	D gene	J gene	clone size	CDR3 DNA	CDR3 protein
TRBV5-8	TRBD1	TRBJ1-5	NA	TGTGCCAGCAGCCTACCGGGGACAGGGGGGAGCAATCAGCCCCAGCATTTT	CASSLPGTGGSNQPQHF
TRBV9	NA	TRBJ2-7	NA	TGTGCCAGCAGCGTAGGCCCACAAAACGAGCAGTACTTC	CASSVGPQNEQYF
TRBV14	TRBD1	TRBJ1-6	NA	TGTGCCAGCAGCCTCTGGACAGGTTTTAATTCACCCCTCCACTTT	CASSLWTGFNSPLHF
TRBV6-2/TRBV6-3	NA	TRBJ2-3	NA	TGTGCCAGCAGTTGGTTGGGAGGATACCTAGATACGCAGTATTTT	CASSWLGGYLDTQYF
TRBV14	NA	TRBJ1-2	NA	TGTGCCAGCAGCCCGGAGGACAACTATGGCTACACCTTC	CASSPEDNYGYTF
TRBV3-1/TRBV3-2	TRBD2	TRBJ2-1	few	TGTGCCAGCAGCCAAGATTTCGCGGGAGGTTCCTTATGGTCAGGCAGGAATGAGCAGTTCTTC	CASSQDFAGGSLWSGRNEQFF
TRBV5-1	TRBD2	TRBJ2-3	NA	TGCGCCAGCCTCCTAGCGGACCCCACAGATACGCAGTATTTT	CASLLADPTDTQYF
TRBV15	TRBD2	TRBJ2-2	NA	TGTGCCACCAGCAGACCTTCCTGGACTAGCGGGAACACCGGGGAGCTGTTTTTT	CATSRPSWTSGNTGELFF
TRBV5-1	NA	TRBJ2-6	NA	TGCGCCAGCAGCTTGTATGCCCCTGCGGAGAGCTCTGGGGCCAACGTCCTGACTTTC	CASSLYAPAESSGANVLTF
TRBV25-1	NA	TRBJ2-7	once	TGTGCCAGCAGTGGGGTCTCAGGGGCAAAAGAGCAGTACTTC	CASSGVSGAKEQYF
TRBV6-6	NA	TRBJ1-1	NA	TGTGCCAGCAGTTACCTCGTTGACACTGAAGCTTTCTTT	CASSYLVDTEAFF
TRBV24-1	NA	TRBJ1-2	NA	TGTGCCACCAGTGACCCGACAGGCTCCTATGGCTACACCTTC	CATSDPTGSYGYTF
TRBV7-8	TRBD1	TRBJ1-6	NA	TGTGCCAGCAGCCGGGGGCAGGGGGCTTCACCCCTCCACTTT	CASSRGQGASPLHF
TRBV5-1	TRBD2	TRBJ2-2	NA	TGCGCCAGCAGCTTGGCGTTGGCGGGGGGATTCAGAGAGCTGTTTTTT	CASSLALAGGFRELFF